The 16 T cell receptor beta chains presented below share a single source sample, sequenced in a study of regulatory T cells in long-lasting Graves disease. Building of the TCR beta libraries involved iRepertoire HTBI primers and Arm-PCR of CDR3 regions. TCRdb redid the calling of the multiplex PCR reads with MiXCR, one entry per CDR3 protein. This table holds hundreds of thousands of distinct CDR3 sequences, approximately 13% found once. Sample time point: newly diagnosed GD, antithyroid drugs for less than 3 months. The TCR library was prepared using RNA isolated from PBMCs. These sequences were also reported in another study, on T cells in Graves' hyperthyroidism and ophthalmopathy.

Material: peripheral blood mononuclear cells (PBMCs), obtained at new diagnosis, from a patient treated with antithyroid drugs. These receptors were collected from a man under 40 with Graves disease.

There are many counts of this clonotype. The chain couples TRBV20-1 to TRBJ2-1, with 9 nucleotides matching TRBD2. Germline V CDR1 and CDR2: DFQATT, SNEGSKA (reference sequence). The CDR3 has 16 amino acids. The V segment lost 0 bases and the J segment 4 bases; nucleotides outside the gene matches: 7. The CDR3 protein is CSARDQLAGQYNEQFF. As DNA, the CDR3 is TGCAGTGCTAGAGATCAGCTAGCGGGACAGTACAATGAGCAGTTCTTC.

This clonotype was counted many times. The rearrangement links TRBV12-5 to TRBJ1-4; TRBD1 is a possible D gene (5 bases). V lost 2 bases, J lost 4 bases, and 17 bases lay in between. CDR1 and CDR2 (germline): LGHNT, FRNRAP. CDR3 length: 17 amino acids. This chain's CDR3 is CASGLPRTRGGNEKLFF. The CDR3 nucleotides are TGTGCTAGTGGTTTGCCTAGAACAAGGGGCGGTAATGAAAAACTGTTTTTT.

The rearrangement links TRBV7-9 to TRBJ1-1; TRBD1 agrees at 7 bases. The CDR3 has 15 amino acids. Germline V gene data show CDR1 as SEHNR and CDR2 as FQNEAQ (reference sequence). V lost 0 bases and J lost 4; bases outside the gene matches: 5. This chain's CDR3 is CASSLASQGGTEAFF. CDR3 bases: TGTGCCAGCAGCTTAGCCTCCCAGGGGGGCACTGAAGCTTTCTTT.

The rearrangement links TRBV14 to TRBJ2-1, with D hard to call. CDR1 and CDR2 (germline): SGHDN, FVKESK. CDR3 length: 14 residues. Trimming took 4 bases from V and 0 from J, leaving 7 bases between them. The chain's CDR3 is CASSRLDSYNEQFF. The CDR3 DNA follows: TGTGCCAGCAGCCGTCTAGACTCCTACAATGAGCAGTTCTTC. Looking up the rest from reference TRBV14 and TRBJ2-1 gives the full variable domain: EAGVTQFPSHSVIEKGQTVTLRCDPISGHDNLYWYRRVMGKEIKFLLHFVKESKQDESGMPNNRFLAERTGGTYSTLKVQPAELEDSGVYFCASSRLDSYNEQFFGPGTRLTVL.

This clonotype appeared many times. The chain carries TRBV27 and TRBJ2-1; tentative D call: TRBD2 (6 bases). Looked up from germline, CDR1 is MNHEY and CDR2 is SMNVEV (reference sequence). V lost 5 bases, J lost 3 bases, and 20 bases lay in between. The CDR3 is made up of 17 amino acids. The DNA of the CDR3 is TGTGCCAGCAGTCCCTTGCCCCCCGGGAGTAGCTACAATGAGCAGTTCTTC. Translated: CASSPLPPGSSYNEQFF.

This clonotype has just a few counts. The chain links TRBV14 to TRBJ2-7; 12 nucleotides match TRBD1. The germline V gene has CDR1 SGHDN and CDR2 FVKESK. Trimming at V came to 1 base and at J to 12 bases, leaving 10 bases not matched to a gene. This CDR3 is built from 15 residues. The DNA for the CDR3 is TGTGCCAGCAGCCAAGCCCTAGGGACAGGGGGCGCGAGGTACTTC. Its protein product is CASSQALGTGGARYF.

The sample holds many counts of this clonotype. The chain has TRBV30 and TRBJ2-7; 8 nucleotides align to TRBD2. Germline values: CDR1 GTSNPN, CDR2 SVGIG (reference sequence). This CDR3 has 16 amino acids. The ends lost 5 bases at V and 2 bases at J; junction bases unmatched: 14. The CDR3 sequence is CAWAATGTRNPYEQYF. DNA for the CDR3: TGTGCCTGGGCAGCTACCGGGACTAGGAACCCCTACGAGCAGTACTTC.

J is TRBJ1-5 and V is TRBV12-3 or TRBV12-4, with 11 bases identical to TRBD1. Trimming at V came to 9 bases and at J to 4 bases, leaving 2 bases not matched to a gene. The CDR3 has 13 amino acids. CDR3 coding DNA: TGTGCCAGGGGGACAGGGGGTAATCAGCCCCAGCATTTT. Its translation: CARGTGGNQPQHF.

This clonotype appeared a single time. One base away lies a much larger clone, so this may be a sequencing read error. The V gene is TRBV29-1, the J gene TRBJ2-3; D not resolved. V lost 7 bases, J lost 8 bases, and 10 bases lay in between. The CDR3 runs 10 residues. In germline, CDR1 is SQVTM, CDR2 ANQGSEA. CDR3 sequence: CSAWDGTQYF. The CDR3 DNA follows: TGCAGCGCTTGGGATGGTACGCAGTATTTT.

This clonotype occurred many times. The rearrangement uses TRBV11-2 and TRBJ1-2; maybe TRBD1 (5 bases). There are 14 residues in the CDR3. CDR1 is SGHAT and CDR2 is FQNNGV in the germline V gene. Trimming took off 5 bases at V and 8 bases at J, with 18 bases between the two ends. The CDR3 loop reads CASSETSGFRGYTF. The CDR3 region has the DNA TGTGCCAGCAGCGAAACTTCAGGGTTCCGCGGCTACACCTTC.

The chain recombines TRBV6-4 with TRBJ2-3; the match to TRBD2 covers 10 bases. Germline lookup yields CDR1 MRHNA and CDR2 SNTAGT. The CDR3 sequence is 18 residues long. Unmatched junction bases numbered 6, after V lost 0 bases and J lost 0 bases. The CDR3 sequence: CASSDSPGLADSTDTQYF. The CDR3 DNA follows: TGTGCCAGCAGTGACTCGCCTGGACTAGCGGATAGCACAGATACGCAGTATTTT.

In this sample, this clonotype turned up many times. The chain has TRBV27 and TRBJ1-5, with a possible D match to TRBD1 (5 bases). Germline V gives CDR1 MNHEY, CDR2 SMNVEV (reference sequence). V lost 3 bases, J lost 3 bases, and 9 bases lay in between. The CDR3 has 14 amino acids. CDR3 residues: CASSFQGNNQPQHF. The CDR3 DNA follows: TGTGCCAGCAGTTTTCAGGGAAACAATCAGCCCCAGCATTTT.

The gene calls are TRBV4-1 and TRBJ2-1; 8 bases line up with TRBD2. Trimming removed 0 bases from V and 8 bases from J; junction bases left unmatched: 9. Per the germline V gene, CDR1 is MGHRA and CDR2 is YSYEKL. CDR3 length: 16 amino acids. The CDR3 protein is CASSQEGLAGSDEQFF. The CDR3 DNA sequence: TGCGCCAGCAGCCAAGAAGGACTAGCCGGGTCGGATGAGCAGTTCTTC.

This clonotype was detected many times. The chain recombines TRBV28 with TRBJ2-7; 10 bases are shared with TRBD2. This CDR3 comprises 15 residues. Germline-derived CDR1 and CDR2 are MDHEN and SYDVKM. Unmatched junction bases numbered 12, after V lost 6 bases and J lost 7 bases. CDR3 protein: CASSLGTSDYGEQYF. CDR3 nucleotides: TGTGCCAGCAGCTTAGGGACTAGCGACTACGGGGAGCAGTACTTC. Full variable domain (missing parts from reference TRBV28 and TRBJ2-7): DVKVTQSSRYLVKRTGEKVFLECVQDMDHENMFWYRQDPGLGLRLIYFSYDVKMKEKGDIPEGYSVSREKKERFSLILESASTNQTSMYLCASSLGTSDYGEQYFGPGTRLTVT.

There are many counts of this clonotype. The CDR3 is CASSPPGVIQETQYF. Here the CDR3 DNA reads TGTGCCAGCTCACCTCCGGGAGTGATTCAAGAGACCCAGTACTTC. V and J are TRBV18 and TRBJ2-5, with D perhaps matching TRBD2 (6 bases). Germline V gene sequence: CDR1 KGHSH, CDR2 LQKENI. Between the trimmed V and J ends, which lost 3 bases and 2 bases, there was a span of 13 bases. The CDR3 totals 15 residues.

The table lists this clonotype with many counts. Here the CDR3 reads CASSEGVEYNIQYF. For the CDR3, the DNA is TGTGCCAGCAGTGAAGGGGTGGAGTATAACATTCAGTACTTC. The V call is TRBV2, the J call TRBJ2-4; D gene unclear. This CDR3 contains 14 residues. CDR1 is SNHLY, CDR2 FYNNEI, per germline. The germline V and J ends were trimmed by 1 base and 7 bases, with 11 bases remaining between them.